This T cell receptor beta chain was documented in a study of cytomegalovirus exposure and HLA in healthy donors. Trimming took 4 bases from V and 3 from J; bases not matched to a gene: 13. The CDR3 covers 17 residues. Germline loops: CDR1 LNHDA, CDR2 SQIVND (reference sequence). The PCR had 60 Vbeta and 13 Jbeta primers. Sequenced by immunoSEQ multiplex PCR; TCRdb stores in-frame clones only, minus some. Among roughly 150,000 clones, approximately 85% were seen once, and the ten largest hold about 2.5%. The V and J genes are TRBV19 and TRBJ2-3, with 7 nucleotides matching TRBD2. The sequence was obtained from a man younger than 40 in good health and CMV-seropositive. What was sequenced was PBMCs. This CDR3 reads CASSTLATSRVTDTQYF. The CDR3 DNA sequence: TGTGCCAGTAGTACCCTTGCGACTAGCAGGGTAACAGATACGCAGTATTTT. Full variable domain (missing parts from reference TRBV19 and TRBJ2-3): DGGITQSPKYLFRKEGQNVTLSCEQNLNHDAMYWYRQDPGQGLRLIYYSQIVNDFQKGDIAEGYSVSREKKESFPLTVTSAQKNPTAFYLCASSTLATSRVTDTQYFGPGTRLTVL.